These T cell receptor beta chains were read from a single sample in a study of spatial heterogeneity in lung cancer. In TCRdb, the 5' RACE reads were re-called with MiXCR into one record per CDR3 protein. This sample yields some 15,000 distinct CDR3 sequences, of which 14% are seen a single time; about 35% belongs to the top ten. The sample was PBMCs, taken at surgery. These receptors were obtained from a male donor with early-stage non-small cell lung cancer. The CDR3 runs from the conserved cysteine through the conserved F or W. Fields, in order: CDR3 protein, clone size, V gene, J gene. Not every row has a clone size; where given, it reads once, few, many or a size class.

CDR3 protein: CASSQDRGRSPLHF; clone size: medium-sized; V gene: TRBV14; J gene: TRBJ1-6
CDR3 protein: CASSRDVSGNTIYF; clone size: medium-sized; V gene: TRBV2; J gene: TRBJ1-3
CDR3 protein: CASSPPRDTASNEQFF; clone size: few; V gene: TRBV7-2; J gene: TRBJ2-1
CDR3 protein: CASSQDPHKLFF; clone size: many; V gene: TRBV3-1; J gene: TRBJ1-4
CDR3 protein: CSAPIGTHGDTIYF; clone size: -; V gene: TRBV20-1; J gene: TRBJ1-3
CDR3 protein: CSARRSNQPQHF; clone size: -; V gene: TRBV20-1; J gene: TRBJ1-5
CDR3 protein: CASSHSRADTGELFF; clone size: -; V gene: TRBV18; J gene: TRBJ2-2
CDR3 protein: CASSRGRQNQPQHF; clone size: -; V gene: TRBV3-1; J gene: TRBJ1-5
CDR3 protein: CSAGGEAPNQPQHF; clone size: few; V gene: TRBV20-1; J gene: TRBJ1-5
CDR3 protein: CASSYSQGNTEAFF; clone size: many; V gene: TRBV6-5; J gene: TRBJ1-1
CDR3 protein: CASSRDRSTNQPQHF; clone size: many; V gene: TRBV12-3/TRBV12-4; J gene: TRBJ1-5
CDR3 protein: CASSTDRGNEQFF; clone size: many; V gene: TRBV11-2; J gene: TRBJ2-1
CDR3 protein: CASGFADEQYF; clone size: few; V gene: TRBV11-2; J gene: TRBJ2-7
CDR3 protein: CASSGGATQETQYF; clone size: many; V gene: TRBV9; J gene: TRBJ2-5
CDR3 protein: CAPSLKELAGRFTDTQYF; clone size: many; V gene: TRBV6-2/TRBV6-3; J gene: TRBJ2-3
CDR3 protein: CASSPPDRENQPQHF; clone size: few; V gene: TRBV7-9; J gene: TRBJ1-5
CDR3 protein: CASSLNGEQYF; clone size: few; V gene: TRBV27; J gene: TRBJ2-7
CDR3 protein: CSARTASNYGYTF; clone size: -; V gene: TRBV20-1; J gene: TRBJ1-2
CDR3 protein: CASRGEQETQYF; clone size: -; V gene: TRBV2; J gene: TRBJ2-5
CDR3 protein: CASSPARQGAREQYF; clone size: few; V gene: TRBV28; J gene: TRBJ2-7